This passage covers 5 T cell receptor beta chains from one sample sequenced in a study of T cell responses to AZD1222 COVID-19 vaccine. The data were produced by immunoSEQ multiplex PCR, yet TCRdb's version contains in-frame clones alone and is incomplete. The sample shows around 140,000 clones, 80% to 95% of them seen only once. The specimen was peripheral blood, collected on day 0 of MenACWY control vaccination. These receptors were obtained from an adult in good health.

This chain connects TRBV2 to TRBJ2-2; D is uncertain. The CDR3 has 11 amino acids. Trimming removed 8 bases at V and 6 bases at J, with 7 bases between. The germline V gene has CDR1 SNHLY and CDR2 FYNNEI. The CDR3 DNA is TGTGCCAGCCAAAACCCCGGGGAGCTGTTTTTT. Translating it yields CASQNPGELFF.

CDR3 residues: CASSPTGTKNIQYF. DNA for the CDR3: TGTGCCAGCAGCCCGACAGGGACTAAAAACATTCAGTACTTC. V usage is TRBV27 and J usage is TRBJ2-4, with a weak D call TRBD1 (7 bases). V lost 6 bases and J lost 4, with 13 bases in between. This CDR3 has 14 residues. Germline CDR1 reads MNHEY; CDR2 reads SMNVEV (reference sequence).

The rearrangement links TRBV18 to TRBJ1-2; D may be TRBD1 (5 bases). The V end was cut by 3 bases, the J end by 6 bases, with 20 bases between. The length of the CDR3 is 16 residues. Germline assignment: CDR1 KGHSH and CDR2 LQKENI. The CDR3 region is CASSPPGERRGDGYTF. The CDR3 nucleotides read TGTGCCAGCTCACCGCCGGGGGAGCGTCGGGGGGATGGCTACACCTTC.

The chain has TRBV1 and TRBJ1-2. TRBV1 is an annotated pseudogene. The CDR3 spans 14 residues. The CDR3 loop reads CTSSQDGVFMGYTF. CDR3 in DNA: TGCACCAGCAGCCAAGATGGGGTTTTCATGGGCTACACCTTC.

The gene calls are TRBV6-5 and TRBJ1-5; D gene uncertain. Deletions cut 8 bases from V and 0 bases from J, with 8 bases between. CDR3 length equals 13 residues. CDR1 and CDR2 (germline): MNHEY, SVGAGI. The CDR3 loop reads CASGPYSNQPQHF. The CDR3 nucleotides read TGTGCCAGCGGCCCGTATAGCAATCAGCCCCAGCATTTT.